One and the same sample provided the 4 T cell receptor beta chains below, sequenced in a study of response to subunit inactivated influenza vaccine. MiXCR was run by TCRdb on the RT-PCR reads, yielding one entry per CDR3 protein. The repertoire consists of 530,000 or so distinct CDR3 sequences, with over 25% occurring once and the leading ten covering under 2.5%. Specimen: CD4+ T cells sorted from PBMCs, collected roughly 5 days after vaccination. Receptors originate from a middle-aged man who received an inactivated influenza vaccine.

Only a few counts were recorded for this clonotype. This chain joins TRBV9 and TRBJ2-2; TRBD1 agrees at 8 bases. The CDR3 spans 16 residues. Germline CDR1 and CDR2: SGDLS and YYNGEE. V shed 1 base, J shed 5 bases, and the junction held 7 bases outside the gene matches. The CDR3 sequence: CASSVRRGPTTGELFF. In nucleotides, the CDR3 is TGTGCCAGCAGCGTACGCAGGGGGCCTACGACCGGGGAGCTGTTTTTT.

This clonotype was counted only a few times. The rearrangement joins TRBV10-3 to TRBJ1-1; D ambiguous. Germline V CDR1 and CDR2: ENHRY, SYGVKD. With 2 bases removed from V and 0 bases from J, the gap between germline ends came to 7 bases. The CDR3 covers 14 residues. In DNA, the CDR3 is TGTGCCATCAGTGAGGGTCCCGTGAACACTGAAGCTTTCTTT. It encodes CAISEGPVNTEAFF.

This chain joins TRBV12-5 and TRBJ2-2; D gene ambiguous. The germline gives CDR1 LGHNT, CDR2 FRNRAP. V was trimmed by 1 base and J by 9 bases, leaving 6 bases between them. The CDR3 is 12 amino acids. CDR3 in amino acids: CASGLEARELFF. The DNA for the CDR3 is TGTGCTAGTGGTTTGGAAGCCCGGGAGCTGTTTTTT.

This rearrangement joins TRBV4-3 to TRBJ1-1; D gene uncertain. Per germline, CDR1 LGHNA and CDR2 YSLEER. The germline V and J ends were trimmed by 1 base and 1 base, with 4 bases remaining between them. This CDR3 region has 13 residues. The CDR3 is CASSQVANTEAFF. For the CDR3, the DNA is TGCGCCAGCAGCCAAGTCGCGAACACTGAAGCTTTCTTT.